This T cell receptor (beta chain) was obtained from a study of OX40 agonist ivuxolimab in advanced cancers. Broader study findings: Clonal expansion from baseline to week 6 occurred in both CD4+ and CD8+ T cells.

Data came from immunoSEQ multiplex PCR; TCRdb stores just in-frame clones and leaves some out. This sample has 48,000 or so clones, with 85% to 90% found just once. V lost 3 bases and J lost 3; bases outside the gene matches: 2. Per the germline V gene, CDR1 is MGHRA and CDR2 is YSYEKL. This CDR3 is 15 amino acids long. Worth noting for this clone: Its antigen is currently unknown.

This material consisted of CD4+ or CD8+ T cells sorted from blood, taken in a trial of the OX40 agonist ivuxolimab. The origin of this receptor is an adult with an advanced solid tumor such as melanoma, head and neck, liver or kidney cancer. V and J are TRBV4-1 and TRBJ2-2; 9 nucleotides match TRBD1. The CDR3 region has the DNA TGCGCCAGCAGCCAGGGACAGGGCCACACCGGGGAGCTGTTTTTT. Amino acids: CASSQGQGHTGELFF.